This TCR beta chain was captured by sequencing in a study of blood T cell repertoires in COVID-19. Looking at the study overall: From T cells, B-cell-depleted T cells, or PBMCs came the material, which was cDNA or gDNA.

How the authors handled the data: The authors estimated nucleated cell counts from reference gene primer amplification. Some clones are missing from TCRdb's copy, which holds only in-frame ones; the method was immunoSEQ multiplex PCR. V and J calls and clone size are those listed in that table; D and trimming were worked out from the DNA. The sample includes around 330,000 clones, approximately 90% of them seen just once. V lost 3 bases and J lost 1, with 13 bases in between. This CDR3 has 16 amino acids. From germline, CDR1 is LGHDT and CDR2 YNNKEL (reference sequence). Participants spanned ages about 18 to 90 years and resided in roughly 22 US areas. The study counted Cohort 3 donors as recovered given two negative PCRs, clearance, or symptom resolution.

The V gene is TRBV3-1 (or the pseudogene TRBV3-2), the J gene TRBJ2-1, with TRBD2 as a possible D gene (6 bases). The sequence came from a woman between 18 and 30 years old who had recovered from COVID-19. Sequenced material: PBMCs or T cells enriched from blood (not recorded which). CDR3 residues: CASSQAGSGSYNEQFF. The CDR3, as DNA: TGTGCCAGCAGCCAGGCGGGGAGTGGATCCTACAATGAGCAGTTCTTC.